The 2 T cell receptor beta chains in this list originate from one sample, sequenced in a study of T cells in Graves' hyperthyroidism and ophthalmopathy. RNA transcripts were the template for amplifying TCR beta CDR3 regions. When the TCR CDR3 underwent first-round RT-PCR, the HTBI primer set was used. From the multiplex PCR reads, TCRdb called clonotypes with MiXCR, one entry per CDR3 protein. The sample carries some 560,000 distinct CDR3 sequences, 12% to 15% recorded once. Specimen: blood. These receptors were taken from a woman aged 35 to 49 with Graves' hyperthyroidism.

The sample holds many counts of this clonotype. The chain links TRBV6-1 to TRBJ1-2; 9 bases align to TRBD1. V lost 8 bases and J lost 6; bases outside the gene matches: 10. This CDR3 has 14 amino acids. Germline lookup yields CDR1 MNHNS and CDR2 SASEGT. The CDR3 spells CASSPTGTGNGYTF. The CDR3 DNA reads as TGTGCCAGCTCCCCTACCGGGACAGGGAATGGCTACACCTTC.

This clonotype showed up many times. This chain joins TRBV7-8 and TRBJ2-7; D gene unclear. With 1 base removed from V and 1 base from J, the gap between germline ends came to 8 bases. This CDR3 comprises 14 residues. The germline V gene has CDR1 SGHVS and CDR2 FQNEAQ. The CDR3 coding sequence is TGTGCCAGCAGCTTAGGTGGGGTTTCCTACGAGCAGTACTTC. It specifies CASSLGGVSYEQYF.